Below, 19 T cell receptor beta chains from the same sample are listed, as sequenced in a study of blood T cell repertoires in COVID-19. Method: immunoSEQ multiplex PCR; TCRdb's copy keeps in-frame clones and lacks some. The sample has roughly 270,000 clones; approximately 85% are singletons. The specimen sequenced was peripheral blood. These TCRs come from a man in his fifties with active or convalescent COVID-19.

Here the CDR3 DNA reads TGTGCCAGCAGCTTAGAGGGGGCAAGCAATCAGCCCCAGCATTTT. It encodes CASSLEGASNQPQHF. This rearrangement joins TRBV7-8 to TRBJ1-5; TRBD1 matches at 7 bases. CDR3 size: 15 residues. Trimming took 1 base from V and 1 from J; bases not matched to a gene: 1. Germline CDR1 reads SGHVS; CDR2 reads FQNEAQ.

The rearrangement uses TRBV7-8 and TRBJ2-1; 9 nucleotides match TRBD2. With V trimmed by 5 bases and J by 0 bases, 8 bases remained unmatched. Germline values: CDR1 SGHVS, CDR2 FQNEAQ. The CDR3 is made up of 17 amino acids. The CDR3: CASSSSGSLISYNEQFF. The CDR3 bases are TGTGCCAGCAGCAGTAGCGGGAGCCTGATCTCCTACAATGAGCAGTTCTTC.

This clone was seen a single time. In nucleotides, the CDR3 is TGCGCCAGCAGCCAGGGACAGGGGAGTAACTATGGCTACACCTTC. Protein: CASSQGQGSNYGYTF. The chain employs TRBV5-1 and TRBJ1-2, with 10 nucleotides matching TRBD1. CDR1 and CDR2 (germline): SGHRS, YFSETQ. With V trimmed by 4 bases and J by 1 base, 4 bases remained unmatched. CDR3 length: 15 amino acids.

About this clone: Compared with germline, one end of the junction differs, possibly owing to a read error. The chain joins TRBV9 to TRBJ2-1; TRBD1 might be the D (5 bases). Germline CDR1 SGDLS, CDR2 YYNGEE. This CDR3 region has 14 residues. The CDR3 bases are TGTGCCAGCAGCGTAGAGTCAGGGTACAGTGAGCAGTTCTTC. Translating gives CASSVESGYSEQFF.

As for this clone: Other DNA sequences within the sample encode an identical CDR3. V usage is TRBV2 and J usage is TRBJ1-1, with D unclear. Trimming took off 4 bases at V and 3 bases at J, with 12 bases between the two ends. CDR3 length: 14 residues. From germline, CDR1 is SNHLY and CDR2 FYNNEI. The CDR3 loop is CASSVGGPDTEAFF. The CDR3 DNA is TGTGCCAGCAGTGTGGGAGGACCTGACACTGAAGCTTTCTTT.

Here the CDR3 DNA reads TGTGCCAGCAGTTTCTTTGGAGGCAATAGCAATCAGCCCCAGCATTTT. This gives the protein CASSFFGGNSNQPQHF. The V gene is TRBV28, the J gene TRBJ1-5; D gene uncertain. Between the trimmed V and J ends, which lost 3 bases and 0 bases, there was a span of 12 bases. The germline CDR1 and CDR2 sequences are MDHEN and SYDVKM. CDR3 length: 16 residues.

This clone is judged medium-sized (0.01 to 0.1%). The chain employs TRBV28 and TRBJ2-3, with TRBD2 matching 7 bases. Trimming at V came to 7 bases and at J to 4 bases, leaving 8 bases not matched to a gene. This CDR3 comprises 14 residues. Germline V lookup: CDR1 MDHEN, CDR2 SYDVKM. In nucleotides, the CDR3 is TGTGCCAGCAAACCTTTTACTAGCGCAGATACGCAGTATTTT. Its protein is CASKPFTSADTQYF. Full variable domain (remainder filled in from reference TRBV28 and TRBJ2-3): DVKVTQSSRYLVKRTGEKVFLECVQDMDHENMFWYRQDPGLGLRLIYFSYDVKMKEKGDIPEGYSVSREKKERFSLILESASTNQTSMYLCASKPFTSADTQYFGPGTRLTVL.

The rearrangement uses TRBV3-1 (or the pseudogene TRBV3-2) and TRBJ1-1, with D perhaps TRBD1 (6 bases). Trimming removed 4 bases at V and 5 bases at J, with 14 bases between. Germline V CDR1 and CDR2: LGHDT, YNNKEL (reference sequence). The CDR3 is 14 residues long. CDR3 coding DNA: TGTGCCAGCAGCCGAGGACAGACGAAGACTGAAGCTTTCTTT. Amino acid sequence: CASSRGQTKTEAFF.

The chain is built from TRBV7-2 and TRBJ2-3, with no clear D. V lost 5 bases to trimming and J lost 5 bases, with 11 bases between them. Germline values: CDR1 SGHTA, CDR2 FQGNSA. The CDR3 has 13 amino acids. The CDR3, as DNA: TGTGCCAGCAGCCGCAATAGTGGAGATACGCAGTATTTT. As protein: CASSRNSGDTQYF.

This sequence joins TRBV6-5 and TRBJ1-4; 7 bases agree with TRBD1. V gave up 8 bases and J gave up 7 bases; unmatched junction bases: 10. The CDR3 covers 14 residues. Per the germline V gene, CDR1 is MNHEY and CDR2 is SVGAGI. CDR3 nucleotide sequence: TGTGCCAGCGGACCTGGGACAGTCCTTGAAAAACTGTTTTTT. It translates to CASGPGTVLEKLFF.

The rearrangement links TRBV24-1 to TRBJ2-2, with 7 bases lining up with TRBD2. The trim removed 6 bases at V and 1 base at J, leaving 7 bases unmatched. The CDR3 consists of 16 residues. CDR1 and CDR2 (germline): KGHDR, SFDVKD. CDR3 loop: CATSSSGGGNTGELFF. The CDR3 nucleotides are TGTGCCACCAGTTCCTCTGGGGGGGGGAACACCGGGGAGCTGTTTTTT.

This chain joins TRBV19 and TRBJ1-5, with D uncertain. Germline CDR1 reads LNHDA; CDR2 reads SQIVND (reference sequence). The CDR3 consists of 15 residues. V was shortened by 1 base and J by 2 bases, with 9 bases between the two germline ends. CDR3 region: CASSIGGDGNQPQHF. For the CDR3, the DNA is TGTGCCAGTAGTATAGGCGGGGATGGCAATCAGCCCCAGCATTTT.

The J gene is TRBJ2-3, the V gene TRBV27, with a tentative D call TRBD2 (6 bases). From germline, CDR1 is MNHEY and CDR2 SMNVEV (reference sequence). The CDR3 has 14 residues. Trimming removed 6 bases at V and 3 bases at J, with 13 bases between. The CDR3 spells CASRRGRRTDTQYF. CDR3 nucleotides: TGTGCCAGCAGGCGGGGTAGGAGGACAGATACGCAGTATTTT.

The chain joins TRBV28 to TRBJ1-6, with 9 bases matching TRBD1. V was pared by 5 bases and J by 8 bases, with 4 bases of the junction left unmatched. From germline, CDR1 is MDHEN and CDR2 SYDVKM. This CDR3 comprises 14 residues. This chain's CDR3 is CASSPGQGYSPLHF. CDR3 nucleotides: TGTGCCAGCAGTCCGGGACAGGGATATTCACCCCTCCACTTT.

This clone was recorded many times. This chain joins TRBV28 and TRBJ2-1; D may be TRBD2 (6 bases). Trimming pared 8 bases from V and 3 bases from J, leaving 11 bases between. Germline values: CDR1 MDHEN, CDR2 SYDVKM. The CDR3 is made up of 13 amino acids. CDR3 protein: CASGGDFYNEQFF. CDR3 sequence (DNA): TGTGCCAGCGGTGGGGACTTCTACAATGAGCAGTTCTTC.

For the CDR3, the DNA is TGTGCCAGCAGTTTATCGGTGGGCAGCCTAGCCAAAAACATTCAGTACTTC. Translated, it gives CASSLSVGSLAKNIQYF. The J gene is TRBJ2-4, the V gene TRBV27; D gene ambiguous. The germline gives CDR1 MNHEY, CDR2 SMNVEV (reference sequence). CDR3 length equals 17 residues. Trimming removed 0 bases at V and 0 bases at J, with 12 bases between.

The genes are TRBV10-3 and TRBJ2-2; TRBD2 matches at 14 bases. This CDR3 is 16 amino acids long. V gave up 6 bases and J gave up 6 bases; unmatched junction bases: 6. CDR1 is ENHRY and CDR2 is SYGVKD in the germline V gene. CDR3 region: CAISPRLAGGPGELFF. DNA for the CDR3: TGTGCCATCAGCCCAAGACTAGCGGGAGGGCCCGGGGAGCTGTTTTTT.

V and J are TRBV7-6 and TRBJ1-4; 8 bases are a match to TRBD1. V was pared by 5 bases and J by 3 bases, with 5 bases of the junction left unmatched. Germline V gene data show CDR1 as SGHVS and CDR2 as FNYEAQ. The CDR3 totals 15 residues. In DNA, the CDR3 is TGTGCCAGCAGCCCCCGGACAGGGCCTAATGAAAAACTGTTTTTT. Its translation is CASSPRTGPNEKLFF.

The chain uses TRBV19 and TRBJ1-1; D call uncertain. This CDR3 is 13 amino acids long. CDR1 and CDR2 (germline): LNHDA, SQIVND (reference sequence). The V end lost 7 bases, the J end lost 1 base, and 10 bases lay between the germline ends. The CDR3 region has the DNA TGTGCCAGTAACCCAAGAGGGAACACTGAAGCTTTCTTT. Translation: CASNPRGNTEAFF.